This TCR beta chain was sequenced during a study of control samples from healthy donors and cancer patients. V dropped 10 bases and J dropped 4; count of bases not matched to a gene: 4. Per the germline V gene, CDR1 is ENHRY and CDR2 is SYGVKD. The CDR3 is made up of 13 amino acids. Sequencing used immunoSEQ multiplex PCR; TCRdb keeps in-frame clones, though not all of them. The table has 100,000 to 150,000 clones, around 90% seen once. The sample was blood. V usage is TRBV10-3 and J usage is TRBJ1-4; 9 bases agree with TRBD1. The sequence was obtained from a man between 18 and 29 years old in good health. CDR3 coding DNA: TGTGCCACCAGGACAGGGGATAATGAAAAACTGTTTTTT. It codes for CATRTGDNEKLFF.